The 28 T cell receptor beta chains listed next were all sequenced from one sample in a study of cytomegalovirus exposure and HLA in healthy donors. Researchers ran the PCR with 60 Vbeta and 13 Jbeta primers. The protocol was immunoSEQ multiplex PCR, while the TCRdb copy is restricted to in-frame clones and leaves out a portion. The sample consists of 110,000 to 150,000 clones, roughly 80% of them appearing once. Sequenced sample: PBMCs. The receptors originated from a boy aged 2 to 10 in good health and CMV-seronegative.

This rearrangement joins TRBV19 to TRBJ1-2; TRBD1 might be the D (6 bases). The CDR3 consists of 16 residues. CDR1 is LNHDA and CDR2 is SQIVND in the germline V gene (reference sequence). The V gene lost 4 bases and the J gene lost 6 bases, with 21 bases spanning the gap. The chain's CDR3 is CASSRQRDTRSHGYTF. CDR3 in DNA: TGTGCCAGTAGTAGACAAAGGGACACGCGTTCGCATGGCTACACCTTC.

The chain joins TRBV12-5 to TRBJ1-1; 7 bases fit TRBD1. V shed 0 bases and J 11 bases; nucleotides not matched to a gene: 15. Germline V gene data show CDR1 as LGHNT and CDR2 as FRNRAP. The CDR3 consists of 16 residues. This CDR3 reads CASGLVLSPTGKRAFF. The CDR3 DNA reads as TGTGCTAGTGGTTTGGTACTCTCCCCGACAGGGAAGAGGGCTTTCTTT.

The gene calls are TRBV9 and TRBJ1-1; D not certain. Per germline, CDR1 SGDLS and CDR2 YYNGEE. With 0 bases removed from V and 7 bases from J, the gap between germline ends came to 19 bases. The CDR3 is 16 amino acids. CDR3 region: CASSVGTTSALYEAFF. CDR3 DNA sequence: TGTGCCAGCAGCGTAGGGACTACCTCCGCCCTTTATGAAGCTTTCTTT.

The V and J genes are TRBV5-1 and TRBJ1-6; D is perhaps TRBD1 (5 bases). The CDR3 totals 14 residues. V was cut by 8 bases and J by 6 bases, with 15 bases left in between. CDR1 is SGHRS and CDR2 is YFSETQ in the germline V gene. CDR3 sequence: CASKTEATNSPLHF. The CDR3, as DNA: TGCGCCAGTAAGACAGAAGCTACTAATTCACCCCTCCACTTT.

This clone was seen only once. The chain is built from TRBV11-3 and TRBJ1-1; D may be TRBD1 (5 bases). This CDR3 is 13 amino acids long. V gave up 6 bases and J gave up 1 base, with 9 bases separating them. Germline V lookup: CDR1 SGHNT, CDR2 YENEEA. For the CDR3, the DNA is TGTGCCAGCAGATCGACAGAGAACACTGAAGCTTTCTTT. This translates into CASRSTENTEAFF.

V gene TRBV6-1 combines with J gene TRBJ2-7; no clear D gene. There are 14 residues in the CDR3. CDR1 and CDR2 from the germline V gene are MNHNS and SASEGT. The germline V and J ends were trimmed by 5 bases and 4 bases, with 15 bases remaining between them. The DNA for the CDR3 is TGTGCCAGCAGTCAAGGACGGTTCGGGTACGAGCAGTACTTC. Translated, it gives CASSQGRFGYEQYF.

The chain recombines TRBV5-6 with TRBJ2-5; D not resolved. TRBJ2-7 explains the end of the DNA better; the J call may be wrong. The CDR3 sequence is 13 residues long. Germline assignment: CDR1 SGHDT and CDR2 YYEEEE. CDR3 nucleotides: TGTGCCAGCAGCTTGGGCTATCGGTACGAGCAGTACTTC. Translated: CASSLGYRYEQYF.

This chain links TRBV10-3 with TRBJ1-6, with a tentative D call TRBD1 (5 bases). With 2 bases removed from V and 12 bases from J, the gap between germline ends came to 8 bases. There are 12 residues in the CDR3. Germline CDR1 and CDR2: ENHRY and SYGVKD. The CDR3 DNA reads as TGTGCCATCAGTGAGGTGGACATACCCCTCCACTTT. It translates to CAISEVDIPLHF.

V gene TRBV6-4 combines with J gene TRBJ2-1, with 16 bases that match TRBD2. The CDR3 spans 15 residues. The V segment lost 6 bases and the J segment 8 bases; nucleotides outside the gene matches: 4. Germline-derived CDR1 and CDR2 are MRHNA and SNTAGT. CDR3: CASSTGTSGGDEQFF. CDR3 coding DNA: TGTGCCAGCAGCACCGGGACTAGCGGGGGGGATGAGCAGTTCTTC.

The rearrangement uses TRBV7-3 and TRBJ2-1; 7 nucleotides match TRBD1. Germline assignment: CDR1 SGHTA and CDR2 FQGTGA. With 4 bases clipped from V and 7 bases from J, the junction kept 4 bases outside the gene matches. This CDR3 contains 13 residues. In nucleotides, the CDR3 is TGTGCCAGCAGCTCCTCACAGGGGAATGAGCAGTTCTTC. It yields the protein CASSSSQGNEQFF.

The chain combines TRBV9 with TRBJ1-2; D gene ambiguous. The CDR3 has 15 amino acids. Trimming removed 0 bases from V and 4 bases from J, with 13 bases in between. Per the germline V gene, CDR1 is SGDLS and CDR2 is YYNGEE. CDR3 sequence reads: CASSVAVGGGYGYTF. As DNA, the CDR3 is TGTGCCAGCAGCGTAGCCGTGGGAGGTGGCTATGGCTACACCTTC. Drawing the rest from reference TRBV9 and TRBJ1-2, the complete variable domain is DSGVTQTPKHLITATGQRVTLRCSPRSGDLSVYWYQQSLDQGLQFLIQYYNGEERAKGNILERFSAQQFPDLHSELNLSSLELGDSALYFCASSVAVGGGYGYTFGSGTRLTVV.

In its sample, this clone was seen a few times. This chain uses TRBV4-2 with TRBJ2-3; 8 bases are shared with TRBD2. Germline V lookup: CDR1 LGHNA, CDR2 YNFKEQ. The ends lost 0 bases at V and 2 bases at J; junction bases unmatched: 7. The CDR3 loop spans 17 amino acids. CDR3 loop: CASSQDSLAGSTDTQYF. For the CDR3, the DNA is TGTGCCAGCAGCCAAGATTCCCTAGCGGGCTCCACAGATACGCAGTATTTT.

This chain joins TRBV7-6 and TRBJ2-3; tentatively, D is TRBD1 (6 bases). The V end was cut by 5 bases, the J end by 4 bases, with 10 bases between. This CDR3 contains 13 residues. Germline CDR1 and CDR2: SGHVS and FNYEAQ. The CDR3 coding sequence is TGTGCCAGCAGCCCGGACAGTCCAGATACGCAGTATTTT. It codes for CASSPDSPDTQYF. The full variable domain, rest sourced from reference TRBV7-6 and TRBJ2-3, is GAGVSQSPRYKVTKRGQDVALRCDPISGHVSLYWYRQALGQGPEFLTYFNYEAQQDKSGLPNDRFSAERPEGSISTLTIQRTEQRDSAMYRCASSPDSPDTQYFGPGTRLTVL.

This sequence joins TRBV12-5 and TRBJ1-6, with D possibly being TRBD1 (5 bases). Germline V gene data show CDR1 as LGHNT and CDR2 as FRNRAP. The CDR3 runs 16 residues. V lost 2 bases and J lost 7, with 15 bases in between. As DNA, the CDR3 is TGTGCTAGTGGTTTGTTTCCCCGACAGCTGAATTCACCCCTCCACTTT. Amino acid sequence: CASGLFPRQLNSPLHF.

This chain links TRBV9 with TRBJ1-4; TRBD1 agrees at 7 bases. Germline lookup yields CDR1 SGDLS and CDR2 YYNGEE. This CDR3 has 16 residues. With 0 bases clipped from V and 2 bases from J, the junction kept 4 bases outside the gene matches. CDR3 in DNA: TGTGCCAGCAGCGTAGGACAGGGCGGGACTAATGAAAAACTGTTTTTT. This gives the protein CASSVGQGGTNEKLFF.

The CDR3 protein is CARPSRPQHF. CDR3 nucleotides: TGCGCCAGGCCTTCGAGGCCCCAGCATTTT. The chain employs TRBV10-1 and TRBJ1-5; no definite D call. V was shortened by 9 bases and J by 9 bases, with 9 bases between the two germline ends. The CDR3 consists of 10 residues. The germline V gene encodes CDR1 WNHNN and CDR2 SYGVQD (reference sequence).

In the case of this clone: Other DNA variants within this sample encode the same CDR3. The chain recombines TRBV5-1 with TRBJ2-3, with D hard to call. V shed 4 bases and J shed 1 base, with 10 bases lying between them. The CDR3 is made up of 14 amino acids. Germline CDR1 is SGHRS and CDR2 is YFSETQ. The CDR3 region is CASSPGGGTDTQYF. CDR3 DNA: TGCGCCAGCAGCCCAGGTGGCGGCACAGATACGCAGTATTTT.

The gene calls are TRBV5-4 and TRBJ2-7; D gene uncertain. The CDR3 length is 14 residues. Germline V lookup: CDR1 SGHNT, CDR2 YYREEE (reference sequence). Trimming cost V 0 bases and J 1 base, with 8 bases left between them. DNA for the CDR3: TGTGCCAGCAGCTTGGGTATCAGGTCCTACGAGCAGTACTTC. Amino acid sequence: CASSLGIRSYEQYF.

This clone was recorded a few times. V is TRBV7-8 and J is TRBJ2-6, with D possibly matching TRBD2 (5 bases). Per germline, CDR1 SGHVS and CDR2 FQNEAQ. V gave up 6 bases and J gave up 0 bases, with 15 bases separating them. The CDR3 loop spans 17 amino acids. CDR3 residues: CASSPGYPPSGANVLTF. In DNA, the CDR3 is TGTGCCAGCAGTCCGGGGTACCCCCCCTCTGGGGCCAACGTCCTGACTTTC.

The V gene is TRBV27, the J gene TRBJ2-7; perhaps TRBD1 as D (6 bases). The CDR3 is made up of 14 amino acids. The germline CDR1 and CDR2 sequences are MNHEY and SMNVEV (reference sequence). Trimming removed 3 bases from V and 3 bases from J, with 12 bases in between. The CDR3 coding sequence is TGTGCCAGCAGTTTCGCAGGGGAAGTCTACGAGCAGTACTTC. This translates into CASSFAGEVYEQYF.

The V call is TRBV11-3, the J call TRBJ1-1, with D uncertain. V was pared by 3 bases and J by 0 bases, with 5 bases between. This CDR3 has 13 amino acids. CDR1 and CDR2 (germline): SGHNT, YENEEA. CDR3 region: CASSFRLNTEAFF. The CDR3 DNA is TGTGCCAGCAGCTTCAGATTGAACACTGAAGCTTTCTTT.

The gene calls are TRBV25-1 and TRBJ1-4; 9 positions agree with TRBD1. Germline V gene sequence: CDR1 MGHDK, CDR2 SYGVNS. The length of the CDR3 is 15 residues. Trimming at V came to 8 bases and at J to 3 bases, leaving 7 bases not matched to a gene. CDR3 sequence: CASGRNRGPNEKLFF. DNA for the CDR3: TGTGCCAGCGGCCGTAACAGGGGGCCTAATGAAAAACTGTTTTTT.

CDR3 loop: CASSIRTREETQYF. The DNA of the CDR3 is TGTGCCAGTAGTATCCGGACTAGAGAAGAGACCCAGTACTTC. This chain uses TRBV19 with TRBJ2-5; 7 bases match TRBD2. CDR1 LNHDA and CDR2 SQIVND come from the germline V gene (reference sequence). With 3 bases clipped from V and 3 bases from J, the junction kept 4 bases outside the gene matches. This CDR3 has 14 amino acids.

This clone was picked up a small number of times. This chain links TRBV5-1 with TRBJ2-6, with a weak D call TRBD1 (5 bases). Germline CDR1 and CDR2: SGHRS and YFSETQ. This CDR3 spans 18 amino acids. Trimming removed 0 bases from V and 0 bases from J, with 13 bases in between. The CDR3 coding sequence is TGCGCCAGCAGCTTGGTAACAGGACCAACCTCTGGGGCCAACGTCCTGACTTTC. It is translated as CASSLVTGPTSGANVLTF.

The gene calls are TRBV5-4 and TRBJ2-7; 9 bases align to TRBD1. Germline V lookup: CDR1 SGHNT, CDR2 YYREEE (reference sequence). The trim removed 4 bases at V and 1 base at J, leaving 12 bases unmatched. The CDR3 sequence is 17 residues long. The CDR3 sequence: CASSVGQGVGRSYEQYF. CDR3 sequence (DNA): TGTGCCAGCAGCGTGGGACAGGGTGTCGGCCGGTCCTACGAGCAGTACTTC.

CDR3 bases: TGTGCCAGCAGCTTCCCGCCCTACTACGAGCAGTACTTC. As protein: CASSFPPYYEQYF. The chain couples TRBV13 to TRBJ2-7; D remains unclear. The CDR3 sequence is 13 residues long. Germline CDR1 reads PRHDT; CDR2 reads FYEKMQ (reference sequence). Deletions cut 3 bases from V and 3 bases from J, with 9 bases between.

The rearrangement links TRBV5-1 to TRBJ2-1, with 10 bases aligning to TRBD1. Losses at the gene ends were 0 bases for V and 4 bases for J; bases not matched to a gene: 7. This CDR3 has 17 amino acids. The germline V gene has CDR1 SGHRS and CDR2 YFSETQ. CDR3 amino acids: CASSLGDRGSGYNEQFF. For the CDR3, the DNA is TGCGCCAGCAGCTTGGGGGACAGGGGTAGCGGATACAATGAGCAGTTCTTC.

This chain joins TRBV19 and TRBJ1-5, with 7 bases aligning to TRBD1. Germline CDR1 and CDR2: LNHDA and SQIVND (reference sequence). The CDR3 contains 15 residues. Unmatched junction bases numbered 11, after V lost 7 bases and J lost 5 bases. Written as DNA, the CDR3 is TGTGCCAGTACCGCGACAGGGTTCGGGCATCAGCCCCAGCATTTT. It codes for CASTATGFGHQPQHF.